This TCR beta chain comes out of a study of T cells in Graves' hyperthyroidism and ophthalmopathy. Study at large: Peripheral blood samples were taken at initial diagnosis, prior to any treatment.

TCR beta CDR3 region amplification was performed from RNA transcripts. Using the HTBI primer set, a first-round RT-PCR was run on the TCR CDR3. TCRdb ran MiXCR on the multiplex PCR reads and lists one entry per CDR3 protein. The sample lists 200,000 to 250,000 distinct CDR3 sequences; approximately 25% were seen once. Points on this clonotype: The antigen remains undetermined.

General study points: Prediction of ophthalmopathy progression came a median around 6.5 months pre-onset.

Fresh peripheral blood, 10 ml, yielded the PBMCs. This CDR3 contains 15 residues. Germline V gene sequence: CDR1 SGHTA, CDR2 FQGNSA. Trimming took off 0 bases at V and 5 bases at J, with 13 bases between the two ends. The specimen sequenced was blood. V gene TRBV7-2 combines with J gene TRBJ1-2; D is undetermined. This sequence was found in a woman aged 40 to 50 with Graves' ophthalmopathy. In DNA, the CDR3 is TGTGCCAGCAGCTTAGCATCGGACGGCCTTTATGGCTACACCTTC. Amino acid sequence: CASSLASDGLYGYTF.